This is a list of T cell receptor beta chains from one sample in a study of T cells in Graves' hyperthyroidism and ophthalmopathy. Via MiXCR, TCRdb re-called the multiplex PCR reads, giving one row per CDR3 protein. The table shows 450,000 to 550,000 distinct CDR3 sequences, with around 24% occurring only once. The source material was blood. The receptor source for this set is a woman aged 30 to 39 with Graves' ophthalmopathy. The CDR3 runs from the conserved cysteine through the conserved F or W. Fields, in order: CDR3 length, V gene, CDR3 protein.

>15|TRBV20-1
CSARGVGQGGSPLHF
>13|TRBV7-2
CASSLGDGQPQHF
>16|TRBV7-6
CASSLVVGGAPGELFF
>14|TRBV27
CASSATRAGETQYF
>15|TRBV3-1
CASSQEYGRSREAFF
>13|TRBV12-5
CASGSQGYQPQHF
>14|TRBV30
CAWSVKGINYGYTF
>13|TRBV28
CASVSGTLTEAFF
>17|TRBV11-2
CASSLLGRDGSNQPQHF
>14|TRBV10-3
CAISESDREEKLFF
>15|TRBV20-1
CSARGTGAGNTEAFF
>15|TRBV7-9
CASSLSPVMNTEAFF
>14|TRBV11-2
CASSSTTSRQTQYF
>13|TRBV10-3
CAISMRGGTEAFF
>13|TRBV7-6
CASGFLADYEQYF
>17|TRBV13
CASSLVGLAGGSYEQYF
>13|TRBV6-2/TRBV6-3
CASSMEGNQPQHF
>14|TRBV29-1
CSVVWAGGRETQYF
>12|TRBV19
CASSVGHTEAFF
>11|TRBV12-3/TRBV12-4
CASRDRGGYTF
>14|TRBV2
CASTNSRGRETQYF
>14|TRBV5-1
CASSRMDRYNEQFF
>14|TRBV12-3/TRBV12-4
CASSLGRAENIQYF
>14|TRBV28
CASSFAQSQSAAFF
>14|TRBV7-2
CASSLWTSGNEQYF
>15|TRBV4-3
CASSRQAEGKNIQYF
>13|TRBV7-2
CASSLMSVDGYTF
>14|TRBV6-5
CASSSQGARTEAFF
>14|TRBV7-2
CASSESGANNEQYF
>13|TRBV12-3/TRBV12-4
CASSLAPTYGYTF
>11|TRBV6-2/TRBV6-3
CATTGKDGYTF
>15|TRBV7-8
CASSLDSSSSYEQYF
>14|TRBV6-1
CASRPPSGGYGYTF
>15|TRBV27
CASSLNRAVNQPQHF
>15|TRBV7-8
CASSTLRTSNYEQYF
>18|TRBV6-2/TRBV6-3
CASSPEGQGIMSNQPQHF
>15|TRBV6-5
CASSSGDLGNQPQHF
>13|TRBV6-5
CASTNGGRTEAFF
>15|TRBV4-1
CASSQYQGVSYEQYF
>15|TRBV12-3/TRBV12-4
CASRRGQGGGYEQYF
>14|TRBV6-1
CASSSQGGGGELFF
>12|TRBV12-3/TRBV12-4
CASSLGVPPQHF
>15|TRBV4-3
CASSQDLDWWTEAFF
>12|TRBV29-1
CSVLLMNTEAFF
>13|TRBV27
CASSLSTGDGYTF
>15|TRBV5-1
CASSLTGMGNQPQHF
>16|TRBV11-2
CASSFVRDQGNYGYTF
>14|TRBV19
CASTARESNQPQHF
>13|TRBV7-9
CAPLFRISYERYF